This is a list of T cell receptor beta chains from one sample in a study of T-cell memory formation after mild COVID-19. From the 5' RACE reads, TCRdb called clonotypes with MiXCR, one entry per CDR3 protein. Of just under 150,000 distinct CDR3 sequences in the sample, roughly 19% were seen once. The sample was PBMCs or a T cell subset sorted from them (not recorded which). The receptors were sampled from an adult woman who had mild COVID-19 (a few samples of this study predate the infection). Cell type and time point are not known. CDR3s include the opening cysteine and the closing phenylalanine or tryptophan. A D gene is named only where the DNA matches it firmly.

TRBV10-3	TRBD1	CAIAPGDSYEQYF
TRBV7-9	NA	CASSAGTTHNSPLHF
TRBV10-3	NA	CAISEGGQGDRGAFF
TRBV20-1	TRBD2	CSARKTSGVLNEQFF
TRBV13	TRBD2	CASSLAGTSGKEQYF
TRBV11-2	TRBD1	CASSLPGQRGTQYF
TRBV12-3/TRBV12-4	NA	CASSLSSGASEQYF
TRBV6-5	NA	CASTPPRDSYEQYF
TRBV4-2	NA	CASRSGASSSYNEQFF
TRBV6-2/TRBV6-3	TRBD1	CASSLRPTRGNEQFF
TRBV19	NA	CASSSTRTYEQYF
TRBV28	NA	CASSSPTGTPLREQYF
TRBV20-1	NA	CSARELRGKELWQYF
TRBV15	NA	CATSRDFGKDEQYF
TRBV5-5	NA	CASSSRSANEQFF
TRBV9	NA	CASSVAESMNTEAFF
TRBV12-3/TRBV12-4	NA	CASSLGGAGETQYF
TRBV7-2	NA	CASSWRGQRNTGELFF
TRBV6-6	TRBD2	CASSGPGGLSGSKGTDTQYF
TRBV5-1	TRBD2	CASREAGGLLFLSSTDTQYF
TRBV7-8	TRBD1	CASSSDRGLGYTEAFF
TRBV24-1	NA	CATDSPGYTF
TRBV29-1	TRBD1	CSVVNQGATFGNEQFF
TRBV20-1	TRBD2	CSARDVGAGANNEQFF
TRBV19	NA	CASTRFGQTSGNTIYF
TRBV18	TRBD1	CASSPGTGYGYTF
TRBV7-2	TRBD1	CASSGTANTGELFF
TRBV6-5	NA	CASSYLQGYEQYF
TRBV7-2	TRBD2	CASSSQGTSPGDTQYF
TRBV29-1	TRBD1	CSYRGNTEAFF
TRBV5-1	NA	CASSKARDSNYGYTF
TRBV6-5	NA	CASSSPGFADTQYF
TRBV6-5	TRBD2	CASSAGTSGRDEQYF
TRBV20-1	NA	CSARGNTIYF
TRBV5-6	NA	CASSLVGLGLDTQYF
TRBV4-1	NA	CASSQDLRGAGRSPLHF
TRBV5-1	NA	CASSGGMNTEAFF
TRBV5-1	NA	CASIGQAGLNTEAFF
TRBV5-1	NA	CASSLGPSTDTQYF
TRBV10-3	TRBD2	CAISAMGLAETNTGELFF